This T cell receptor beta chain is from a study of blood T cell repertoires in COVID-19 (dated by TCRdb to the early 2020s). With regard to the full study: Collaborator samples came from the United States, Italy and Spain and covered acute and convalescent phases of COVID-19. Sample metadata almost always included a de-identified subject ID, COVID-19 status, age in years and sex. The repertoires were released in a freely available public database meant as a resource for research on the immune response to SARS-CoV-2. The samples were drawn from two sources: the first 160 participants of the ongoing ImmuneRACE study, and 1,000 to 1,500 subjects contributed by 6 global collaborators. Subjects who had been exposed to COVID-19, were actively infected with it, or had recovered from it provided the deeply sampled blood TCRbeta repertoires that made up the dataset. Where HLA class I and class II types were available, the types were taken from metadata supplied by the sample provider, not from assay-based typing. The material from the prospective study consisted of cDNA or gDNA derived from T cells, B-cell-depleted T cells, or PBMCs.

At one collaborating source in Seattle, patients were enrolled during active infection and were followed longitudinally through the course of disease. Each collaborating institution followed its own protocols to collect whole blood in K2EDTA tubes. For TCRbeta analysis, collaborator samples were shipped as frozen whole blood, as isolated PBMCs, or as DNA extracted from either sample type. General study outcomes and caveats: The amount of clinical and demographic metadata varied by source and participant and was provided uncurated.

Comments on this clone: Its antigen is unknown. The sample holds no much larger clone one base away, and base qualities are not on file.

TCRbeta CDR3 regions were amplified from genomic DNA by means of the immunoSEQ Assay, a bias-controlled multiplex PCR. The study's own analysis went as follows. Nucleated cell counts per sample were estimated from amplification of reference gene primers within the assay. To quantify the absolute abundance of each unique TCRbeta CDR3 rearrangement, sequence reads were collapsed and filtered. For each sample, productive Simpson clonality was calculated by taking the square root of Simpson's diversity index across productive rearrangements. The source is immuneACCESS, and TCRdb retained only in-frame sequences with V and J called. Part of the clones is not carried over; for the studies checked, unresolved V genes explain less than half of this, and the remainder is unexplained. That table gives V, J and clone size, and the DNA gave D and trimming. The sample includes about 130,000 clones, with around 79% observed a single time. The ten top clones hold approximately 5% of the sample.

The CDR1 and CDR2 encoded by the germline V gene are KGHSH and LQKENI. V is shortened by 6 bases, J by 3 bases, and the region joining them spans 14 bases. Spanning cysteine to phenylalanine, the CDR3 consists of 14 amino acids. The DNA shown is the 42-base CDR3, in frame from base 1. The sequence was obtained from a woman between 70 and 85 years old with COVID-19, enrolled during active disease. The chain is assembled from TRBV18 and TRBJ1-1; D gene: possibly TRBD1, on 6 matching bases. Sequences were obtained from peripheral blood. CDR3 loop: CASSPAGADTEAFF. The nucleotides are TGTGCCAGCTCTCCCGCAGGGGCGGACACTGAAGCTTTCTTT.